The present entry profiles one TCR beta chain with its context. Its antigen is unidentified. This entry comes from a study of response to subunit inactivated influenza vaccine. The study's findings and limits: Authors suggested each seasonal flu vaccination may recruit only limited numbers of new T cells.

Via MiXCR, TCRdb re-called the RT-PCR reads, giving one row per CDR3 protein. The sample has about 540,000 distinct CDR3 sequences; 12% to 15% are singletons. Germline values: CDR1 SGHTA, CDR2 FQGNSA. This CDR3 is 15 amino acids long. V shed 1 base and J shed 5 bases, with 14 bases lying between them. The receptor comes from a man aged 50-59 years who received an inactivated influenza vaccine. This sequence joins TRBV7-2 and TRBJ1-1; D may be TRBD1 (6 bases). The sequencing here drew on PBMCs from blood, taken about 12 days after vaccination. The CDR3 nucleotides are TGTGCCAGCAGCTTAGTGGGGGCCCGGGTGACTGAAGCTTTCTTT. Translated: CASSLVGARVTEAFF.